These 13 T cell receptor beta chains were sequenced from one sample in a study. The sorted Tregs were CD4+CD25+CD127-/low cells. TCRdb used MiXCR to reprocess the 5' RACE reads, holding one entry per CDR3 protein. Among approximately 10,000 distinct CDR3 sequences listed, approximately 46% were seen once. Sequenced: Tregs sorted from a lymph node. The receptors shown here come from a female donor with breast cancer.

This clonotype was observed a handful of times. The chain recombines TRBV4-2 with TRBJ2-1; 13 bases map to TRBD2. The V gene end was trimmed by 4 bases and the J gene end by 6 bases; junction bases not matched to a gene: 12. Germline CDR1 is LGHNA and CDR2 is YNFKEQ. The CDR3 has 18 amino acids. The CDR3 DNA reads TGTGCCAGCAGCCTCCTACTAAGAGGGACTAGCGGGACCAATGAGCAGTTCTTC. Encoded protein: CASSLLLRGTSGTNEQFF.

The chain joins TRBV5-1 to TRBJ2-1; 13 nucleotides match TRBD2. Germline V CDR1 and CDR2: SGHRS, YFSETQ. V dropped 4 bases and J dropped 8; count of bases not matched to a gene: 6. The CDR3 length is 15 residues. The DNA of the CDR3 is TGCGCCAGCAGCAGTACTAGCGGGAGGGCCGATGAGCAGTTCTTC. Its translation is CASSSTSGRADEQFF.

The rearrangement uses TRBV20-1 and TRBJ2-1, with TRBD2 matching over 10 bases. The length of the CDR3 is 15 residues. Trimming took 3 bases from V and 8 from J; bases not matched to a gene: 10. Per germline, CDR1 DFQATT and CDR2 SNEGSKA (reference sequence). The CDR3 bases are TGCAGTGCTAGGGCTTTAGCGGGGGGTGCCTATGAGCAGTTCTTC. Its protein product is CSARALAGGAYEQFF.

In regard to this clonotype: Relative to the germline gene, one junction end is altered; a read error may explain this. CDR3 residues: CASSQGNTAAFF. As DNA, the CDR3 is TGTGCCAGCAGCCAGGGGAACACTGCAGCTTTCTTT. The gene calls are TRBV6-6 and TRBJ1-1; perhaps TRBD1 as D (6 bases). The CDR3 has 12 amino acids. CDR1 and CDR2 (germline): MNHNY, SVGAGI (reference sequence).

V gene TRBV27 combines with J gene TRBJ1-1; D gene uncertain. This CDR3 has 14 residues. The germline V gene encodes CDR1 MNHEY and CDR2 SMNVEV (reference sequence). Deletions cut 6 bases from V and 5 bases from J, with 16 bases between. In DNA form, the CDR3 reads TGTGCCAGCAGCCCGGGAGGCTTGGGGACTGAAGCTTTCTTT. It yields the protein CASSPGGLGTEAFF.

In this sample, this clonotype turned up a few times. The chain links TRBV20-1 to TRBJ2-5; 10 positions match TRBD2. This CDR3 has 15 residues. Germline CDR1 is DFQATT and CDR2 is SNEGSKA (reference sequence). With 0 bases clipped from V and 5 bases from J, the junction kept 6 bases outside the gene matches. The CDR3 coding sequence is TGCAGTGCTAGAGAACTAGCGGGAATGGTGGAGACCCAGTACTTC. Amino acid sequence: CSARELAGMVETQYF.

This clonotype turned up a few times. CDR3 in amino acids: CASSLALDGELFF. CDR3 nucleotides: TGTGCCAGCAGTTTAGCGCTGGACGGGGAGCTGTTTTTT. The chain carries TRBV12-3 or TRBV12-4 and TRBJ2-2, with D unclear. This CDR3 spans 13 amino acids. The germline V and J ends were trimmed by 0 bases and 7 bases, with 6 bases remaining between them.

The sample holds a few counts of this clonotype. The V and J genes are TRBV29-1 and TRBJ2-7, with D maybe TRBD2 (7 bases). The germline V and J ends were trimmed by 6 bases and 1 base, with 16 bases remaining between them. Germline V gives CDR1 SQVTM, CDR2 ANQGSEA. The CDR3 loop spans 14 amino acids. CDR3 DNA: TGCAGCGTCGACCCGGGGGGCCCATCCTACGAGCAGTACTTC. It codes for CSVDPGGPSYEQYF.

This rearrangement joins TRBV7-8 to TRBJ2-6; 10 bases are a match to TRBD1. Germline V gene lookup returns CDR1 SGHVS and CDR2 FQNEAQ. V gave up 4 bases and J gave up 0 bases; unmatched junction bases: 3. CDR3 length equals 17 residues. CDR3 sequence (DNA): TGTGCCAGCAGCTCAAGGACAGGGGGCTCTGGGGCCAACGTCCTGACTTTC. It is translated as CASSSRTGGSGANVLTF.

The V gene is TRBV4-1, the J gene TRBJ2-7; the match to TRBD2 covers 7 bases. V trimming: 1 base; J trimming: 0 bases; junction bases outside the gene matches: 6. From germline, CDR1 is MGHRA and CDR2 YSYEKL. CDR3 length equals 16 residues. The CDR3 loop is CASSQVSPSGSYEQYF. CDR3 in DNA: TGCGCCAGCAGCCAAGTGTCGCCTAGCGGCTCCTACGAGCAGTACTTC.

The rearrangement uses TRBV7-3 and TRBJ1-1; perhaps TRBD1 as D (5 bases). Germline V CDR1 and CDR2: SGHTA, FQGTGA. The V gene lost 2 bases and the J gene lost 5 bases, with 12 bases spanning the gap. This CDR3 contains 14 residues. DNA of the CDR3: TGTGCCAGCAGCTTAGGAGACGAGGGGACTGAAGCTTTCTTT. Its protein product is CASSLGDEGTEAFF.

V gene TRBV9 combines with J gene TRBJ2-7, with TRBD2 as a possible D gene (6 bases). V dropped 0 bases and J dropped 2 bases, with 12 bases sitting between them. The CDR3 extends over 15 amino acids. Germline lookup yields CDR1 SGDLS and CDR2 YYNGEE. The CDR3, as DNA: TGTGCCAGCAGCGTAGGGGGGGACGCGACCTACGAGCAGTACTTC. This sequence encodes CASSVGGDATYEQYF.

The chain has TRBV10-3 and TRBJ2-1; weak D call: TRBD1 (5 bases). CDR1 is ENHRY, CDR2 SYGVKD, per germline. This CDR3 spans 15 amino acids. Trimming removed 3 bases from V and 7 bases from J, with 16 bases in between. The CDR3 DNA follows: TGTGCCATCAGTGAACCAGACAGTTCTTGGAATGAGCAGTTCTTC. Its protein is CAISEPDSSWNEQFF.